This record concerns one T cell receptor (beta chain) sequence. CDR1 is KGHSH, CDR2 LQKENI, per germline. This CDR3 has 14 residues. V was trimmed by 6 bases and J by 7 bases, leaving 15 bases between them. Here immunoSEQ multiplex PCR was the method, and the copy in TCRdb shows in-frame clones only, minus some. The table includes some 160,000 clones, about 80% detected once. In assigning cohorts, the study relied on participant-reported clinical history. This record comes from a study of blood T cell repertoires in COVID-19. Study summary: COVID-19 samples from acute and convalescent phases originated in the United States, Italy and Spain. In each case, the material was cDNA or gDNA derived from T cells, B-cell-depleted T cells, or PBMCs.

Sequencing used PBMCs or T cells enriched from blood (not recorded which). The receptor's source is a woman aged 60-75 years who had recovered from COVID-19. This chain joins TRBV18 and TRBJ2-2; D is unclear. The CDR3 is CASSRGRSNGELFF. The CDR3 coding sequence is TGTGCCAGCTCGAGAGGAAGGAGTAACGGGGAGCTGTTTTTT.